These 2 T cell receptor beta chains came from one sample sequenced in a study of T-cell memory formation after mild COVID-19. TCRdb passed the 5' RACE reads through MiXCR, listing each CDR3 protein once. The sample includes about 410,000 distinct CDR3 sequences, about 25% seen only once; the top ten take over 10%. Sequenced input: PBMCs or a T cell subset sorted from them (not recorded which). All receptors come from an adult woman who had mild COVID-19 (a few samples of this study predate the infection). Cell type and time point are not known.

This chain connects TRBV29-1 to TRBJ1-2; the D gene is possibly TRBD1 (6 bases). Germline lookup yields CDR1 SQVTM and CDR2 ANQGSEA. The CDR3 has 12 residues. V was clipped by 2 bases and J by 12 bases, with 16 bases between them. This CDR3 is CSVEPGAQGNTF. CDR3 DNA sequence: TGCAGCGTTGAACCCGGGGCTCAGGGGAACACCTTC.

This chain uses TRBV6-1 with TRBJ1-1; unclear D gene. CDR1 is MNHNS and CDR2 is SASEGT in the germline V gene. Trimming shortened V by 7 bases and J by 1 base, and 7 bases separated the two germline ends. This CDR3 is 12 amino acids long. The CDR3: CASTRTNTEAFF. The CDR3 DNA reads as TGTGCCAGCACTCGGACGAACACTGAAGCTTTCTTT.